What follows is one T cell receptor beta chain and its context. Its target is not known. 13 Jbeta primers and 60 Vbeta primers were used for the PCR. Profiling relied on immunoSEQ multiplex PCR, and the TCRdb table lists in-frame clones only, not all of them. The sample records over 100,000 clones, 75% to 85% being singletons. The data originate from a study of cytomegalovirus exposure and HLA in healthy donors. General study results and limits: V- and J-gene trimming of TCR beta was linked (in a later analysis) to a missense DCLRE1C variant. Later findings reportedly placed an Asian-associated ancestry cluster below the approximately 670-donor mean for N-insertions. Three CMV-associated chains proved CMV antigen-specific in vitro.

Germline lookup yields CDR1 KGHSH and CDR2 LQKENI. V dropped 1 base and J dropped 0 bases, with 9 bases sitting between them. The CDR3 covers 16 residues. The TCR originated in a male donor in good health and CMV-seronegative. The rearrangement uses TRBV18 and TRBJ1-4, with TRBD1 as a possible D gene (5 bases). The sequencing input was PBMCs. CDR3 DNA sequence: TGTGCCAGCTCACCACGGGACTTTGCAACTAATGAAAAACTGTTTTTT. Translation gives CASSPRDFATNEKLFF.